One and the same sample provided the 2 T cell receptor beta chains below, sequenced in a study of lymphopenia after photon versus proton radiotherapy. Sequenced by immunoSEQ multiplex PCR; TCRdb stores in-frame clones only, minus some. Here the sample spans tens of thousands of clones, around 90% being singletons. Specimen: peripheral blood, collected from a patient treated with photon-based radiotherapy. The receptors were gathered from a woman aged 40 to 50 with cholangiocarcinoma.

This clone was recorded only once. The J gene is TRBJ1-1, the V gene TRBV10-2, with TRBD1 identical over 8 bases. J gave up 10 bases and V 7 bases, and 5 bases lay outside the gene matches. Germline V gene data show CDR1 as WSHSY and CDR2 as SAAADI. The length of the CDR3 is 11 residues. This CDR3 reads CASMQGARAFF. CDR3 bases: TGCGCCAGCATGCAGGGGGCGCGAGCTTTCTTT.

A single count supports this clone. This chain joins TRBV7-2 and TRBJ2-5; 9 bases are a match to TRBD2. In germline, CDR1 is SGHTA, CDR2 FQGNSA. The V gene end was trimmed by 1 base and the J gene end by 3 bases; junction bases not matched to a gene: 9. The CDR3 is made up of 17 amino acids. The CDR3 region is CASSLGGGGPVKETQYF. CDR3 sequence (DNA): TGTGCCAGCAGCTTAGGCGGGGGGGGTCCCGTTAAAGAGACCCAGTACTTC.